Reported below is one T cell receptor beta chain. The CDR3 sequence is 13 residues long. The germline V gene has CDR1 MNHEY and CDR2 SVGAGI. V shed 5 bases, J shed 8 bases, and the junction held 7 bases outside the gene matches. This entry comes from a study of blood T cell repertoires in COVID-19. Sequencing used immunoSEQ multiplex PCR; TCRdb keeps in-frame clones, though not all of them. The data show almost 250,000 clones, about 89% seen once. The sequence was obtained from a woman in her twenties or thirties who had recovered from COVID-19. V and J are TRBV6-5 and TRBJ1-2; 8 nucleotides match TRBD1. Sequenced input: PBMCs or T cells enriched from blood (not recorded which). The CDR3 reads CASSTRGPYGYTF. CDR3 DNA: TGTGCCAGCAGTACCAGGGGGCCGTACGGCTACACCTTC.